This T cell receptor (beta chain) was recorded in a study of CD4 T cells in relation to SARS-CoV-2 and coronaviruses. For the study at large: After roughly 11 days of antigen culture, PBMC TCR beta CDR3s were sequenced. Shared crossreactive spike epitopes were mapped to their HLA restriction.

About this clone itself: The antigen is undetermined.

Assay used: immunoSEQ multiplex PCR; TCRdb lists only in-frame clones, some missing. Found here are 25,000 to 35,000 clones, around three quarters of them singletons; the top ten hold around 3.7%. The CDR3 has 14 residues. V gave up 5 bases and J gave up 8 bases, with 16 bases separating them. The germline V gene encodes CDR1 MDHEN and CDR2 SYDVKM. V gene TRBV28 combines with J gene TRBJ2-1; no clear D. What was sequenced was memory CD4+ T cells from PBMCs, cultured in vitro. The receptor was isolated from an adult with COVID-19. The CDR3 loop is CASSLLLGSYEQFF. DNA for the CDR3: TGTGCCAGCAGTCTCCTCCTCGGTAGTTATGAGCAGTTCTTC. Full variable domain (remainder filled in from reference TRBV28 and TRBJ2-1): DVKVTQSSRYLVKRTGEKVFLECVQDMDHENMFWYRQDPGLGLRLIYFSYDVKMKEKGDIPEGYSVSREKKERFSLILESASTNQTSMYLCASSLLLGSYEQFFGPGTRLTVL.